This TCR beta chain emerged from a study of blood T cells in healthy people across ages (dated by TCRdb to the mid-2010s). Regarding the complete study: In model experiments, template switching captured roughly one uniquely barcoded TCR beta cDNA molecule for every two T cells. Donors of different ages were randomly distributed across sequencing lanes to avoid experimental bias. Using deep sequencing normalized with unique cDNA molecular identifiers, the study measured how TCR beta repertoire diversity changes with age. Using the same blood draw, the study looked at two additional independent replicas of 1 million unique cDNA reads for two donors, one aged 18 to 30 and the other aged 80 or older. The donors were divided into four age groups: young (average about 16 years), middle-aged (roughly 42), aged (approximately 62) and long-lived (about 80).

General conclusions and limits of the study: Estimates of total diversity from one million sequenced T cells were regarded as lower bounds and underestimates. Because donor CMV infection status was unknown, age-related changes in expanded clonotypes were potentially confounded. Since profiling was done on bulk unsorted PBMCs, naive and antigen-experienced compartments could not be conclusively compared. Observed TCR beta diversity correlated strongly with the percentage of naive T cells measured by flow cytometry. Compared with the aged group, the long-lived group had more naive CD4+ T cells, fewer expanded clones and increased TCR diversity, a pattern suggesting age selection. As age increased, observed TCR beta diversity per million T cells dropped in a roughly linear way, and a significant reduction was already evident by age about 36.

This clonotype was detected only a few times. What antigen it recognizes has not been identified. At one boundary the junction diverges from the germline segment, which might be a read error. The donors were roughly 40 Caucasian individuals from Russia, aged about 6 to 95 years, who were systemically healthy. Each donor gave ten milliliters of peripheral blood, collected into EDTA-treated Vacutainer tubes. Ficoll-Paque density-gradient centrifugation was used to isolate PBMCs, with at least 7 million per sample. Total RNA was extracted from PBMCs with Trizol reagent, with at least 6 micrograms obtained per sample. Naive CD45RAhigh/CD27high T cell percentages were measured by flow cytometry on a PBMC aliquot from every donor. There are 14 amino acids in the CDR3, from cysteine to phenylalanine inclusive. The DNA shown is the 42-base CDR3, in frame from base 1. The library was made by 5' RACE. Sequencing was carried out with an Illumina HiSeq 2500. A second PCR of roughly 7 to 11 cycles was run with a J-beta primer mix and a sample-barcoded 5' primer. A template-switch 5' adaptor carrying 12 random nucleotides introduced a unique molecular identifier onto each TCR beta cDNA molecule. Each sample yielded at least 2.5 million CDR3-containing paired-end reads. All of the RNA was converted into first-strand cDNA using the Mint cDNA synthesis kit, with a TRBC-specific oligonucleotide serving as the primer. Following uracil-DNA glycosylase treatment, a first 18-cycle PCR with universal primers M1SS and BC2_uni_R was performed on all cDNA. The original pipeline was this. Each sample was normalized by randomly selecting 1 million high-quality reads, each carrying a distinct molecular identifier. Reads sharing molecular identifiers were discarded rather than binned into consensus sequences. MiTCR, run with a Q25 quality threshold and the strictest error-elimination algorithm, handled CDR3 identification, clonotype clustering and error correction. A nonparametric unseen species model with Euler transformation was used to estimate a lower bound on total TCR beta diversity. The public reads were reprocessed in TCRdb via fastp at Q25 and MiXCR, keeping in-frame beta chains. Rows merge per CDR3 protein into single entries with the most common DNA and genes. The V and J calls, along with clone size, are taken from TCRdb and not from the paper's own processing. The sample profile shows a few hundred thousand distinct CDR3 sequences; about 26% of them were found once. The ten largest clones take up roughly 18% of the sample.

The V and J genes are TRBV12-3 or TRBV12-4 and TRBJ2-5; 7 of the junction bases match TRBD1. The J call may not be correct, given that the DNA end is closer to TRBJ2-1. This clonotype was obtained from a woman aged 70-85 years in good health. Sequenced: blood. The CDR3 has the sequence CASSRGQSYNDQFF. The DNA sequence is TGTGCCAGCAGTCGGGGACAGTCGTACAATGATCAGTTCTTC.